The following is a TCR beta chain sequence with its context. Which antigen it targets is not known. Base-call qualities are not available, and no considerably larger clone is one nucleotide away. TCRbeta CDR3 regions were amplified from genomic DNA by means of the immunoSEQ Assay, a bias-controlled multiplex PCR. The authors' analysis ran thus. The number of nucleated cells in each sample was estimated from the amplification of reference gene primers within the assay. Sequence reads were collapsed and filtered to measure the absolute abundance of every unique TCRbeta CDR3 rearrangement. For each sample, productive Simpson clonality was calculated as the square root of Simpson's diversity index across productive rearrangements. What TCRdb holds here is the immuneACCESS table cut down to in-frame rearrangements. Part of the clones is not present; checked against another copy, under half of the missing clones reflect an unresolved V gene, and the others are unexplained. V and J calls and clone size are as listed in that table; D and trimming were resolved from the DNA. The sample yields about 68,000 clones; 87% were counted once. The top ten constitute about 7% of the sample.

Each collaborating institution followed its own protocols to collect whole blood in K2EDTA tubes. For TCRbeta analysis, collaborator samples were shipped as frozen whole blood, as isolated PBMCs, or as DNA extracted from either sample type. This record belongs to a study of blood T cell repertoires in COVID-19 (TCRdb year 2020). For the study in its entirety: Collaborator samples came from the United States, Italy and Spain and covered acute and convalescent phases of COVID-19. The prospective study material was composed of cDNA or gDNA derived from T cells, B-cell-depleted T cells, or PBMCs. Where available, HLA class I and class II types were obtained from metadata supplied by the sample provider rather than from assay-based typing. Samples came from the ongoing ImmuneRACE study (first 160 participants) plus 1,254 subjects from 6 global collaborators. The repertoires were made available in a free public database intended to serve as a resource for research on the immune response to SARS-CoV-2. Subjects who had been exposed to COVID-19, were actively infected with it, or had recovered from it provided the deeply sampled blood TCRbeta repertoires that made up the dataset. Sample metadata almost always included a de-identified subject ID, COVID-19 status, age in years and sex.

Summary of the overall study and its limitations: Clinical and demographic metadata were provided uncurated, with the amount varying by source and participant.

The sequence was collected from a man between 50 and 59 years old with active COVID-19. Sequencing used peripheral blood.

The DNA sequence reads TGTGCCAGCTCATTAGCGGTACAAGAGACCCAGTACTTC. It codes for CASSLAVQETQYF. The chain is encoded by TRBV18 joined to TRBJ2-5; 6 matching bases give a weak D call of TRBD2. V is reduced by 5 bases and J by 2 bases, leaving a spacing of 9 bases between them. The CDR3 measures 13 amino acids from cysteine to phenylalanine. The CDR3 DNA has 39 bases and is translated from base 1. In the germline V gene, CDR1 corresponds to KGHSH and CDR2 to LQKENI. The CDR3, completed at both ends by the reference TRBV18 and TRBJ2-5 genes, gives the full variable domain NAGVMQNPRHLVRRRGQEARLRCSPMKGHSHVYWYRQLPEEGLKFMVYLQKENIIDESGMPKERFSAEFPKEGPSILRIQQVVRGDSAAYFCASSLAVQETQYFGPGTRLLVL.